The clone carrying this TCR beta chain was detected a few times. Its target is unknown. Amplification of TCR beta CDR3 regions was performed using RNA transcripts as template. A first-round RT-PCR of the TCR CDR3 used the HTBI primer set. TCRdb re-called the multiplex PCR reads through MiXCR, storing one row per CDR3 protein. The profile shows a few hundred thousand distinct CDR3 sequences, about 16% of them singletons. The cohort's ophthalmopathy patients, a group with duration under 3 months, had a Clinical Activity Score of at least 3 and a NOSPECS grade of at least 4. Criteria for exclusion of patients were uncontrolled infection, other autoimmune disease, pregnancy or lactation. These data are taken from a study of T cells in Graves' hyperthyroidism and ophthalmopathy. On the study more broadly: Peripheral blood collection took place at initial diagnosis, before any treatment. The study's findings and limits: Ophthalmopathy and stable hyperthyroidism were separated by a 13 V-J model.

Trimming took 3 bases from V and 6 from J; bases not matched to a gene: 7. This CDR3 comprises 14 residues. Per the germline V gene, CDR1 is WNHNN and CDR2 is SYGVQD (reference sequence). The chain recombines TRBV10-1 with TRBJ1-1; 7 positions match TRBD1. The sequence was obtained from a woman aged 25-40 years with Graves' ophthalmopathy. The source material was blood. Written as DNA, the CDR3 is TGCGCCAGCAGTGACCCGGGACAGCGAGCTGAAGCTTTCTTT. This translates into CASSDPGQRAEAFF.